These 16 T cell receptor beta chains originate from one sample sequenced in a study of memory CD4+ T cells and cytomegalovirus serostatus (dated by TCRdb to about 2019). Single viable CD3+CD4+CD8-CD45RO+ cells were sorted as memory CD4+ T cells on a FACSAria II. The method behind the library was the immunoSEQ multiplex PCR assay. TCRdb mirrors the immuneACCESS table, restricted to in-frame sequences. Some clones are absent from its copies; in checked studies, under half trace to an unresolved V gene, and the reason for the others is unknown. A total of fewer than 50,000 clones appear in this sample, approximately 79% of them only once. Over 4.5% of the sample lies in the top ten. The specimen was memory CD4+ T cells from blood. The receptors derive from an adult in good health and CMV-seropositive.

The rearrangement links TRBV6-1 to TRBJ2-7; D is unresolved. Germline V CDR1 and CDR2: MNHNS, SASEGT. The CDR3 contains 12 residues. The V end was cut by 2 bases, the J end by 3 bases, with 5 bases between. CDR3 DNA sequence: TGTGCCAGCAGTGAATCGAGCTACGAGCAGTACTTC. It specifies CASSESSYEQYF.

The chain has TRBV5-6 and TRBJ2-4; D possibly matches TRBD1 or TRBD2 (5 bases each). CDR3 length equals 16 residues. The V and J ends lost 3 bases and 1 base respectively, with 14 bases between them. CDR1 is SGHDT, CDR2 YYEEEE, per germline. The CDR3 loop is CASSWGLLDAKNIQYF. CDR3 in DNA: TGTGCCAGCAGCTGGGGGTTGCTGGACGCCAAAAACATTCAGTACTTC.

As to this clone: Other DNA sequences in the same sample also yield this CDR3. This chain links TRBV5-1 with TRBJ2-1; 8 nucleotides align to TRBD2. The CDR3 covers 15 residues. Germline lookup yields CDR1 SGHRS and CDR2 YFSETQ. V lost 3 bases to trimming and J lost 0 bases; unmatched junction nucleotides: 2. The CDR3 DNA is TGCGCCAGCAGCTCCAGCGGGAGCTCCTACAATGAGCAGTTCTTC. Protein product: CASSSSGSSYNEQFF.

CDR3 in DNA: TGTGCCAGCAGCCGGGACAGGGGGGAGACAGAGACCCAGTACTTC. This codes for CASSRDRGETETQYF. The chain is built from TRBV5-4 and TRBJ2-5; 11 bases align to TRBD1. The length of the CDR3 is 15 residues. Germline V gene data show CDR1 as SGHNT and CDR2 as YYREEE (reference sequence). Trimming cost V 4 bases and J 4 bases; bases outside gene matches: 6.

The rearrangement joins TRBV6-1 to TRBJ2-1; TRBD2 agrees at 12 bases. In germline, CDR1 is MNHNS, CDR2 SASEGT. The CDR3 is 15 amino acids. The J segment lost 6 bases and the V segment lost 4 bases, leaving 4 bases of the junction unmatched. The CDR3 region is CASSGLAGGPNEQFF. The DNA for the CDR3 is TGTGCCAGCAGTGGCCTAGCGGGGGGGCCCAATGAGCAGTTCTTC.

V is TRBV9 and J is TRBJ1-1; 11 nucleotides line up with TRBD1. V trimming: 4 bases; J trimming: 4 bases; junction bases outside the gene matches: 3. This CDR3 spans 14 amino acids. The germline V gene has CDR1 SGDLS and CDR2 YYNGEE. The DNA for the CDR3 is TGTGCCAGCAGCTCCGGGACAGGGGGCACTGAAGCTTTCTTT. It is translated as CASSSGTGGTEAFF.

This CDR3 reads CASSAGQRMNTEAFF. CDR3 in DNA: TGTGCCAGCAGCGCTGGACAGAGAATGAACACTGAAGCTTTCTTT. The chain joins TRBV9 to TRBJ1-1, with TRBD1 as a possible D gene (6 bases). This CDR3 has 15 amino acids. V lost 3 bases, J lost 0 bases, and 12 bases lay in between. Germline assignment: CDR1 SGDLS and CDR2 YYNGEE.

The V gene is TRBV6-5, the J gene TRBJ2-7, with 7 bases that match TRBD1. Unmatched junction bases numbered 0, after V lost 5 bases and J lost 2 bases. CDR3 length: 12 residues. Germline V gives CDR1 MNHEY, CDR2 SVGAGI. The CDR3 region has the DNA TGTGCCAGCAGTGGGACAGCCTACGAGCAGTACTTC. It translates to CASSGTAYEQYF.

In DNA form, the CDR3 reads TGTGCCAGCAGCTTGGACATTTCCAGATATGGCTACACCTTC. It encodes CASSLDISRYGYTF. The genes are TRBV5-4 and TRBJ1-2; D ambiguous. CDR3 length: 14 residues. V was clipped by 0 bases and J by 5 bases, with 11 bases between them. Per the germline V gene, CDR1 is SGHNT and CDR2 is YYREEE (reference sequence).

V usage is TRBV6-5 and J usage is TRBJ2-1; TRBD2 agrees at 13 bases. The CDR3 contains 15 residues. V gave up 4 bases and J gave up 10 bases; unmatched junction bases: 7. CDR1 and CDR2 from the germline V gene are MNHEY and SVGAGI. The DNA for the CDR3 is TGTGCCAGCAGTTCGAATCGACTAGCGGGAGGCGAGCAGTTCTTC. This codes for CASSSNRLAGGEQFF.

The chain combines TRBV6-5 with TRBJ1-2; 9 bases are shared with TRBD1. Germline V gene sequence: CDR1 MNHEY, CDR2 SVGAGI. The CDR3 loop spans 16 amino acids. The J segment lost 7 bases and the V segment lost 0 bases, leaving 9 bases of the junction unmatched. CDR3 sequence reads: CASSYSYRGPQSGYTF. The CDR3 bases are TGTGCCAGCAGTTACTCGTACAGGGGGCCCCAAAGTGGCTACACCTTC.

This chain joins TRBV7-9 and TRBJ1-5; a weak D match, TRBD1 (6 bases). Germline CDR1 and CDR2: SEHNR and FQNEAQ (reference sequence). This CDR3 has 13 residues. V dropped 8 bases and J dropped 2 bases, with 10 bases sitting between them. CDR3 nucleotide sequence: TGTGCCAGCGCACCAGGGGGCAATCAGCCCCAGCATTTT. Residues: CASAPGGNQPQHF.

The J gene is TRBJ2-3, the V gene TRBV5-4; the D gene is possibly TRBD2 (5 bases). CDR3 size: 13 residues. The V gene lost 2 bases and the J gene lost 6 bases, with 10 bases spanning the gap. CDR1 is SGHNT and CDR2 is YYREEE in the germline V gene (reference sequence). The CDR3 sequence: CASSFFPGDTQYF. DNA of the CDR3: TGTGCCAGCAGCTTTTTTCCGGGGGATACGCAGTATTTT.

In this sample, this clone turned up once. The chain links TRBV4-1 to TRBJ1-5, with unresolved D. The length of the CDR3 is 15 residues. The germline V gene encodes CDR1 MGHRA and CDR2 YSYEKL. Trimming removed 1 base at V and 4 bases at J, with 11 bases between. The CDR3 reads CASSQVVGRNQPQHF. The CDR3 DNA follows: TGCGCCAGCAGCCAAGTGGTAGGACGAAATCAGCCCCAGCATTTT.

J is TRBJ1-3 and V is TRBV6-5; TRBD1 aligns across 8 bases. The CDR3 length is 15 residues. The germline V gene encodes CDR1 MNHEY and CDR2 SVGAGI. The ends lost 7 bases at V and 4 bases at J; junction bases unmatched: 9. In nucleotides, the CDR3 is TGTGCCAGCATACGGGGCAGGGGGCACGGAAACACCATATATTTT. This sequence encodes CASIRGRGHGNTIYF.

The CDR3: CAGTRGLVNTEAFF. CDR3 bases: TGTGCCGGGACCAGGGGGCTTGTGAACACTGAAGCTTTCTTT. This chain joins TRBV5-8 and TRBJ1-1; 8 bases fit TRBD1. V shed 10 bases, J shed 0 bases, and the junction held 8 bases outside the gene matches. This CDR3 is built from 14 residues. CDR1 and CDR2 (germline): SGHTS, YDEGEE. The full variable domain, completed using reference TRBV5-8 and TRBJ1-1, is EAGVTQSPTHLIKTRGQQATLRCSPISGHTSVYWYQQALGLGLQFLLWYDEGEERNRGNFPPRFSGRQFPNYSSELNVNALELEDSALYLCAGTRGLVNTEAFFGQGTRLTVV.